This is a list of T cell receptor beta chains from one sample in a study of tumor-infiltrating lymphocytes in primary liver carcinoma. TCRdb ran MiXCR on the multiplex PCR reads and lists one entry per CDR3 protein. The sample shows over 100,000 distinct CDR3 sequences, around 65% of them seen only once. Sequenced sample: tumor-adjacent normal liver tissue. The receptors derive from a woman in her sixties with primary liver carcinoma and hepatitis B virus infection. Each CDR3 is given with its conserved first and last residue. The D gene is left open where the match is weak. Expanded clones are given a class, and other clones once, few, many or no size at all.

CASSMETSGNNEQFF | TGTGCCAGCAGCATGGAGACTAGCGGGAACAATGAGCAGTTCTTC | TRBJ2-1 | TRBD2 | TRBV6-4 | 15 | few
CWTYTGELFF | TGCTGGACTTACACCGGGGAGCTGTTTTTT | TRBJ2-2 | . | TRBV29-1 | 10 | .
CASTFSVLESQPQHF | TGTGCCAGCACTTTCAGTGTACTTGAGAGTCAGCCACAGCATTTT | TRBJ1-5 | . | TRBV12-3/TRBV12-4 | 15 | .
CAWVGRRMDEQFF | TGTGCCTGGGTCGGGAGGAGGATGGATGAGCAATTCTTC | TRBJ2-1 | TRBD2 | TRBV30 | 13 | .
CASSKGYPINTGELFF | TGTGCCAGCAGTAAGGGGTACCCCATTAACACCGGGGAGCTGTTTTTT | TRBJ2-2 | . | TRBV12-3/TRBV12-4 | 16 | many
CASSLLAGSYEQYF | TGCGCCAGCAGCTTACTAGCGGGGAGCTACGAGCAGTACTTC | TRBJ2-7 | TRBD2 | TRBV5-1 | 14 | many
CAGSQVSCTDTQYF | TGTGCCGGCAGCCAAGTTAGCTGCACAGATACGCAGTATTTT | TRBJ2-3 | . | TRBV4-2 | 14 | .
CASRPETYIETQYF | TGTGCCAGCAGGCCCGAGACGTATATCGAGACCCAGTACTTC | TRBJ2-5 | . | TRBV2 | 14 | .
CAWSIGSSYEQYF | TGTGCCTGGAGTATCGGCAGCTCCTACGAGCAGTACTTC | TRBJ2-7 | . | TRBV30 | 13 | many
CASCLRRRGRVNEQFF | TGTGCCAGCTGCTTGAGGCGACGGGGTAGGGTGAATGAGCAGTTCTTC | TRBJ2-1 | . | TRBV11-2 | 16 | .
CSIWTSGGYEQYF | TGCAGCATCTGGACTAGCGGGGGCTACGAGCAGTACTTC | TRBJ2-7 | TRBD2 | TRBV29-1 | 13 | .